This TCR beta chain is from a study of blood T cell repertoires in COVID-19. Study context: Specimens from acute and convalescent COVID-19 originated in the United States, Italy and Spain. In each case, the material was cDNA or gDNA derived from T cells, B-cell-depleted T cells, or PBMCs.

CDR3 length: 14 amino acids. V was cut by 8 bases and J by 0 bases, with 11 bases left in between. The germline CDR1 and CDR2 sequences are SNHLY and FYNNEI. Authors' processing steps: Scientists estimated how many nucleated cells there were by amplifying reference gene primers. TCRdb's table, derived via immunoSEQ multiplex PCR, lists solely in-frame clones and lacks some. V, J and clone size reflect that table, while D and trimming were determined from the DNA. The sample records around 340,000 clones, approximately 89% being singletons. The rearrangement links TRBV2 to TRBJ2-4, with D possibly being TRBD2 (6 bases). The sample taken for sequencing was peripheral blood. The clonotype originates from a woman aged 60-70 years with COVID-19, enrolled during active disease. The CDR3 protein is CASGGRLAKNIQYF. CDR3 DNA sequence: TGTGCCAGCGGAGGGCGTCTAGCCAAAAACATTCAGTACTTC.